This section outlines one T cell receptor (beta chain) sequence together with its context. Its antigen is not known. With 5 bases clipped from V and 0 bases from J, the junction kept 3 bases outside the gene matches. Germline V gene data show CDR1 as GTSNPN and CDR2 as SVGIG (reference sequence). This CDR3 spans 14 amino acids. This sample's treatment: oral pan-JAK inhibitor, 5-10 mg twice daily. Following RNA extraction, reverse transcription yielded cDNA that acted as the sequencing template. Sequenced by immunoSEQ multiplex PCR; TCRdb stores in-frame clones only, minus some. The sample has approximately 220,000 clones, about two fifths seen once. This sample was included in a study of CD8+ T cells in alopecia areata. Study findings and constraints: For patients receiving tofacitinib, scalp clonality and expanded CD8+ clones among the top 100 significantly decreased.

The specimen was CD4+ T cells sorted from blood, collected at roughly week 30, from a patient treated with tofacitinib. The receptor comes from a human donor with alopecia areata. The chain uses TRBV30 and TRBJ1-5; 8 nucleotides agree with TRBD1. The CDR3 reads CAWGQGLSNQPQHF. Here the CDR3 DNA reads TGTGCCTGGGGACAGGGCCTTAGCAATCAGCCCCAGCATTTT.